The clone carrying this T cell receptor beta chain has more than one count but fewer than ten. Profiled with immunoSEQ multiplex PCR; TCRdb holds only in-frame clones, not every one. The sample has some 300,000 clones, more than 80% seen once. The data stem from a study of blood T cell repertoires in COVID-19. Overall study context: Samples came from the United States, Italy and Spain, spanning acute and convalescent COVID-19.

V lost 4 bases and J 3 bases, leaving 12 bases between the germline ends. The germline V gene encodes CDR1 MNHEY and CDR2 SVGAGI. The CDR3 has 14 residues. This chain connects TRBV6-5 to TRBJ1-2; D not resolved. The source is a woman between 45 and 65 years old with COVID-19, enrolled during active disease. Sequenced input: peripheral blood. CDR3 protein: CASSSAGADYGYTF. DNA for the CDR3: TGTGCCAGCAGTTCGGCGGGAGCGGACTATGGCTACACCTTC.